A selection of T cell receptor beta chains follows, all from one sample in a study of T cell responses to AZD1222 COVID-19 vaccine. Here immunoSEQ multiplex PCR was the method, and the copy in TCRdb shows in-frame clones only, minus some. The sample has 150,000 to 200,000 clones, 85% to 90% seen once. Sample: peripheral blood, taken 28 days after the second AZD1222 dose. The receptors were sampled from an adult who received the AZD1222 COVID-19 vaccine. Both conserved end residues are part of each CDR3.

v_call,cdr3_aa
TRBV28,CASNHRRLAGVSDTQYF
TRBV14,CASSQDPGASYEQYF
TRBV12-3/TRBV12-4,CASSLYGGNTIYF
TRBV6-2/TRBV6-3,CASSNSGSTDTQYF
TRBV2,CASSEGQGGNYGYTF
TRBV9,CASSVEVGGLRNEQFF
TRBV6-5,CASTHRASPNTEAFF
TRBV20-1,CSAADSYEQYF
TRBV14,CASSQGPGQGYEQYF
TRBV4-2,CASSLTTSGRQDTQYF
TRBV27,CASSLLAYSNQPQHF
TRBV24-1,CATSSYRVTDTQYF
TRBV4-3,CASSQVLLAGDNEQFF
TRBV5-8,CASSLEGASYEQYF
TRBV10-3,CAISESTGADQPQHF
TRBV19,CATSPPNRGPEQYF
TRBV12-5,CASGLSAAGQYF
TRBV27,CASSPLAGNSYEQYF
TRBV24-1,CATSDVGLADRANEQFF
TRBV5-6,CASSLSQGGGYTF
TRBV2,CASSEFGEGYEQYF
TRBV11-2,CASSLEGQGSYEQYF
TRBV18,CASSLQNTEAFF
TRBV9,CASSPRGSNYEQYF
TRBV9,CASSVEGAARETQYF
TRBV5-8,CASSPEAATNEKLFF
TRBV10-3,CAISERTVSNQPQHF
TRBV6-2/TRBV6-3,CASSYSSGGGILLNTEAFF
TRBV28,CASSLWQGETQYF